This T cell receptor (beta chain) is drawn from a study of beta chain features in type 1 diabetes. Study-level points and caveats: Researchers cautioned that cDNA sequencing could over-represent cells with high TCR expression. Type 1 diabetes patients had TCRB CDR3s that were shorter (moderately but significantly so) in all four CD4+ subsets.

V dropped 4 bases and J dropped 5 bases, with 11 bases sitting between them. Germline-derived CDR1 and CDR2 are MGHRA and YSYEKL. The CDR3 has 13 amino acids. Expressed TCRB transcripts were sequenced, since all the RNA that had been isolated was reverse transcribed. Here immunoSEQ multiplex PCR was the method, and the copy in TCRdb shows in-frame clones only, minus some. The sample holds about 340,000 clones, less than 15% seen once. As regards this clone: The antigen remains unidentified.

Sequencing was performed on naive CD4+ T cells from blood. The gene calls are TRBV4-1 and TRBJ2-5, with D hard to call. The receptor's source is a young woman with type 1 diabetes. The CDR3 region has the DNA TGCGCCAGCAGCCTCCTGATCGGGGAGACCCAGTACTTC. Translating gives CASSLLIGETQYF.